The 21 T cell receptor beta chains presented below share a single source sample, sequenced in a study of cytomegalovirus exposure and HLA in healthy donors. PCR used 60 Vbeta primers and 13 Jbeta primers. TCRdb keeps only in-frame clones here, not all; method: immunoSEQ multiplex PCR. The sample carries hundreds of thousands of clones, approximately 88% recorded once. The sequenced sample consisted of PBMCs. The receptor set was obtained from a boy aged 2-9 years in good health and CMV-seronegative.

The V and J genes are TRBV6-1 and TRBJ1-1; D remains ambiguous. The germline V gene encodes CDR1 MNHNS and CDR2 SASEGT. The ends were cut back, 3 bases at V and 7 bases at J, with 18 bases in the middle. This CDR3 comprises 15 residues. The CDR3 DNA is TGTGCCAGCAGTGATGAGTTCTATGTACCCCGTGAAGCTTTCTTT. Amino acid sequence: CASSDEFYVPREAFF.

The chain couples TRBV30 to TRBJ2-7; D is ambiguous. CDR3 length equals 12 residues. Trimming stripped 3 bases from V and 0 bases from J, with 6 bases between. CDR1 GTSNPN and CDR2 SVGIG come from the germline V gene (reference sequence). The CDR3 sequence: CAWSEVSYEQYF. The CDR3 DNA reads as TGTGCCTGGAGCGAGGTCTCCTACGAGCAGTACTTC.

This clone was picked up one time. The chain recombines TRBV2 with TRBJ2-7; possible D gene TRBD2, 7 bases. Per the germline V gene, CDR1 is SNHLY and CDR2 is FYNNEI. This CDR3 has 13 amino acids. Trimming removed 6 bases at V and 2 bases at J, with 11 bases between. This chain's CDR3 is CASRRGGTYEQYF. For the CDR3, the DNA is TGTGCCAGCAGGAGGGGGGGGACCTACGAGCAGTACTTC.

This clone occurred once. V usage is TRBV7-9 and J usage is TRBJ2-7; D is unclear. Germline V gene sequence: CDR1 SEHNR, CDR2 FQNEAQ (reference sequence). This CDR3 has 14 amino acids. Trimming removed 5 bases at V and 0 bases at J, with 11 bases between. The CDR3 reads CASSRSISSYEQYF. The CDR3 DNA reads TGTGCCAGCAGCCGGTCAATAAGCTCCTACGAGCAGTACTTC.

The chain is built from TRBV9 and TRBJ2-2; D is perhaps TRBD2 (6 bases). The CDR3 sequence is 14 residues long. Germline V gene lookup returns CDR1 SGDLS and CDR2 YYNGEE. Trimming shortened V by 4 bases and J by 6 bases, and 13 bases separated the two germline ends. The CDR3 region is CASSPRASAGELFF. In DNA form, the CDR3 reads TGTGCCAGCAGCCCCCGAGCTAGCGCCGGGGAGCTGTTTTTT.

V and J are TRBV2 and TRBJ2-1; D is possibly TRBD1 (5 bases). This CDR3 is built from 11 residues. CDR1 and CDR2 from the germline V gene are SNHLY and FYNNEI. Trimming cost V 10 bases and J 4 bases, with 8 bases left between them. CDR3 protein: CATTDYNEQFF. The CDR3 DNA is TGTGCCACGACAGATTACAATGAGCAGTTCTTC.

This sequence joins TRBV6-6 and TRBJ2-3; a weak D match, TRBD1 (6 bases). The germline V and J ends were trimmed by 7 bases and 1 base, with 9 bases remaining between them. The germline CDR1 and CDR2 sequences are MNHNY and SVGAGI (reference sequence). The CDR3 is made up of 13 amino acids. CDR3 loop: CASTEGGTDTQYF. CDR3 DNA sequence: TGTGCCAGCACCGAGGGGGGCACAGATACGCAGTATTTT.

This chain connects TRBV10-3 to TRBJ2-7, with TRBD1 as a possible D gene (5 bases). The CDR3 is 14 amino acids. Trimming took off 8 bases at V and 6 bases at J, with 20 bases between the two ends. Germline CDR1 is ENHRY and CDR2 is SYGVKD. CDR3 residues: CAIGQGAGTGEQYF. CDR3 nucleotide sequence: TGTGCCATCGGCCAGGGCGCCGGAACGGGCGAGCAGTACTTC.

The rearrangement joins TRBV13 to TRBJ2-5; tentatively, D is TRBD2 (6 bases). CDR3 size: 15 residues. CDR1 is PRHDT, CDR2 FYEKMQ, per germline (reference sequence). Between the trimmed V and J ends, which lost 3 bases and 4 bases, there was a span of 15 bases. CDR3 loop: CASSFPAGTGETQYF. CDR3 in DNA: TGTGCCAGCAGCTTCCCCGCGGGGACGGGAGAGACCCAGTACTTC.

V and J are TRBV12-5 and TRBJ1-2; no firm D call. The CDR3 has 13 residues. The germline V and J ends were trimmed by 2 bases and 4 bases, with 8 bases remaining between them. Germline values: CDR1 LGHNT, CDR2 FRNRAP. CDR3 nucleotides: TGTGCTAGTGGTTTGAGCCAGGCCTATGGCTACACCTTC. Protein sequence: CASGLSQAYGYTF.

This clone came up once. This sequence joins TRBV12-5 and TRBJ2-3, with D possibly TRBD2 on 6 matching bases. The germline V gene encodes CDR1 LGHNT and CDR2 FRNRAP. Deletions cut 7 bases from V and 0 bases from J, with 11 bases between. The length of the CDR3 is 14 residues. CDR3 nucleotides: TGTGCTAGTGCGGGAGAATCAAGCACAGATACGCAGTATTTT. This encodes CASAGESSTDTQYF.

CDR3 in amino acids: CASLGQGAWYEQYF. CDR3 nucleotides: TGCGCCAGCCTAGGACAGGGGGCTTGGTACGAGCAGTACTTC. The chain joins TRBV10-2 to TRBJ2-5, with 11 nucleotides matching TRBD1. The assigned J gene may be wrong: the sequence end matches TRBJ2-7 better. The germline gives CDR1 WSHSY, CDR2 SAAADI. The CDR3 is 14 amino acids.

This clone came up a few times. CDR3: CASSLAGGPEAFF. In nucleotides, the CDR3 is TGCGCCAGCAGCTTGGCAGGGGGCCCGGAAGCTTTCTTT. The chain employs TRBV5-1 and TRBJ1-1, with 8 bases aligning to TRBD1. Looked up from germline, CDR1 is SGHRS and CDR2 is YFSETQ. This CDR3 contains 13 residues. V dropped 0 bases and J dropped 8; count of bases not matched to a gene: 3. Combining the CDR3 with reference TRBV5-1 and TRBJ1-1 gives the whole variable domain KAGVTQTPRYLIKTRGQQVTLSCSPISGHRSVSWYQQTPGQGLQFLFEYFSETQRNKGNFPGRFSGRQFSNSRSEMNVSTLELGDSALYLCASSLAGGPEAFFGQGTRLTVV.

This rearrangement joins TRBV27 to TRBJ1-2, with D uncertain. V dropped 3 bases and J dropped 0 bases, with 8 bases sitting between them. CDR1 is MNHEY, CDR2 SMNVEV, per germline (reference sequence). The CDR3 runs to 14 residues. The CDR3, as DNA: TGTGCCAGCAGTTTCCAACTAGCTAACTATGGCTACACCTTC. It specifies CASSFQLANYGYTF.

The chain combines TRBV19 with TRBJ1-2; tentative D call: TRBD1 (5 bases). Trimming shortened V by 7 bases and J by 3 bases, and 9 bases separated the two germline ends. This CDR3 region has 12 residues. The germline V gene encodes CDR1 LNHDA and CDR2 SQIVND (reference sequence). The CDR3 spells CASKEGDYGYTF. The CDR3 bases are TGTGCCAGTAAGGAAGGGGACTATGGCTACACCTTC. The variable domain in full, completed from reference TRBV19 and TRBJ1-2, reads DGGITQSPKYLFRKEGQNVTLSCEQNLNHDAMYWYRQDPGQGLRLIYYSQIVNDFQKGDIAEGYSVSREKKESFPLTVTSAQKNPTAFYLCASKEGDYGYTFGSGTRLTVV.

The genes are TRBV7-2 and TRBJ1-2; D ambiguous. The V gene lost 1 base and the J gene lost 4 bases, with 4 bases spanning the gap. This CDR3 is built from 12 residues. The germline V gene has CDR1 SGHTA and CDR2 FQGNSA. The CDR3 coding sequence is TGTGCCAGCAGCTTAGACACCTATGGCTACACCTTC. Translated: CASSLDTYGYTF.

The chain has TRBV6-1 and TRBJ2-2; D is unresolved. CDR3 size: 14 residues. In germline, CDR1 is MNHNS, CDR2 SASEGT. V lost 8 bases, J lost 0 bases, and 10 bases lay in between. In DNA, the CDR3 is TGTGCCAGCCAGGTGCAGACGAACACCGGGGAGCTGTTTTTT. Protein product: CASQVQTNTGELFF.

V gene TRBV6-4 combines with J gene TRBJ2-2; 10 nucleotides match TRBD1. Germline V gene data show CDR1 as MRHNA and CDR2 as SNTAGT. The CDR3 has 14 residues. V trimming: 6 bases; J trimming: 4 bases; junction bases outside the gene matches: 2. As DNA, the CDR3 is TGTGCCAGCAGAGGACAGGGGGGCACCGGGGAGCTGTTTTTT. Amino acids: CASRGQGGTGELFF.

The chain combines TRBV13 with TRBJ2-2; 9 nucleotides agree with TRBD1. Looked up from germline, CDR1 is PRHDT and CDR2 is FYEKMQ (reference sequence). Trimming removed 5 bases from V and 5 bases from J; junction bases left unmatched: 9. The CDR3 runs 16 residues. The CDR3 loop reads CASSHPTGGRTGELFF. CDR3 DNA: TGTGCCAGCAGCCACCCGACAGGGGGGAGGACCGGGGAGCTGTTTTTT.

To note about this clone: The junction differs from germline at one of its ends, possibly a read error. Other DNA sequences in this specimen translate into the identical CDR3. The rearrangement uses TRBV7-9 and TRBJ1-1; TRBD1 aligns across 10 bases. CDR1 is SEHNR and CDR2 is FQNEAQ in the germline V gene (reference sequence). The CDR3 consists of 15 residues. The CDR3 sequence is CASSSEGTGDTEAFF. The CDR3 nucleotides are TGTGCCAGTAGCTCGGAAGGGACAGGGGACACTGAAGCTTTCTTT.

V is TRBV5-1 and J is TRBJ1-4; D is possibly TRBD1 (6 bases). V was clipped by 4 bases and J by 8 bases, with 18 bases between them. Germline V gene lookup returns CDR1 SGHRS and CDR2 YFSETQ. The CDR3 is 15 amino acids. The CDR3 loop is CASSPHRDIVEKLFF. For the CDR3, the DNA is TGCGCCAGCAGCCCCCACCGGGACATTGTGGAAAAACTGTTTTTT.